Listed below are T cell receptor beta chains from one sample, sequenced in a study of response to subunit inactivated influenza vaccine. TCRdb re-derived calls from the RT-PCR reads in MiXCR, one entry per CDR3 protein. The repertoire consists of 450,000 to 500,000 distinct CDR3 sequences, with 10% to 11% occurring once and the leading ten covering 10% to 15%. The specimen was PBMCs from blood, collected about 6 weeks after vaccination. All receptors come from a man aged 45-60 years who received an inactivated influenza vaccine. CDR3s include the opening cysteine and the closing phenylalanine or tryptophan. The D gene is left open where the match is weak. Clone size is stated in some rows and not others, as once, few, many or a class when expanded.

DNA: TGCAGTGCCCGCGCCCCAAGTAGCAATCAGCCCCAGCATTTT
CDR3: CSARAPSSNQPQHF
D: .
length: 14
J: TRBJ1-5
V: TRBV20-1
size: .

DNA: TGCAGCGTTGATGGTGGGTCTTCCCAAGAGACCCAGTACTTC
CDR3: CSVDGGSSQETQYF
D: .
length: 14
J: TRBJ2-5
V: TRBV29-1
size: .

DNA: TGCGCCAGCCGGATGGAGAGTACCCACAATGAGCAGTTCTTC
CDR3: CASRMESTHNEQFF
D: .
length: 14
J: TRBJ2-1
V: TRBV5-1
size: few

DNA: TGCGCCAGCAGCCAAGATCAGACCAGCTACAATGAGCAGTTCTTC
CDR3: CASSQDQTSYNEQFF
D: .
length: 15
J: TRBJ2-1
V: TRBV4-1
size: few

DNA: TGCAGCGTTGCGGGGTCCCAATCGGGAGATCGTGATGAGCAGTTCTTC
CDR3: CSVAGSQSGDRDEQFF
D: .
length: 16
J: TRBJ2-1
V: TRBV29-1
size: few

DNA: TGTGCCAGCAGTTCCTTTTTTATGTCCAGCACAGATACGCAGTATTTT
CDR3: CASSSFFMSSTDTQYF
D: .
length: 16
J: TRBJ2-3
V: TRBV28
size: many

DNA: TGCGCCAGCAGCCAGGCTCACAGGACTAACTATGGCTACACCTTC
CDR3: CASSQAHRTNYGYTF
D: .
length: 15
J: TRBJ1-2
V: TRBV4-3
size: .

DNA: TGCAGTGCTAGTTACCTAGCGGGAGGCGAGCAGTACTTC
CDR3: CSASYLAGGEQYF
D: TRBD2
length: 13
J: TRBJ2-7
V: TRBV20-1
size: few

DNA: TGTGCCAGCAGACCCGAATGGGGACAGGGTGCCCACGAGCAGTACTTC
CDR3: CASRPEWGQGAHEQYF
D: TRBD1
length: 16
J: TRBJ2-7
V: TRBV6-1
size: many

DNA: TGTGCCAGCAGCTTCATGGGGTGGACGGTGAACACTGAAGCTTTCTTT
CDR3: CASSFMGWTVNTEAFF
D: .
length: 16
J: TRBJ1-1
V: TRBV7-2
size: few

DNA: TGTGCCAGCAGCTTTATGGGGGTTGAGCTGTTTTTT
CDR3: CASSFMGVELFF
D: .
length: 12
J: TRBJ2-2
V: TRBV11-2
size: .

DNA: TGCGCCAGCAGCCAAGATTCCTGGGGGGCGACTAATGAAAAACTGTTTTTT
CDR3: CASSQDSWGATNEKLFF
D: .
length: 17
J: TRBJ1-4
V: TRBV4-1
size: few

DNA: TGTGCCAGCAGCCAAGTTGGGCGGCCTCCCTACGAGCAGTACTTC
CDR3: CASSQVGRPPYEQYF
D: .
length: 15
J: TRBJ2-7
V: TRBV14
size: few

DNA: TGTGCCACCGCAACGGGGGTCTCCTACAATGAGCAGTTCTTC
CDR3: CATATGVSYNEQFF
D: .
length: 14
J: TRBJ2-1
V: TRBV6-2/TRBV6-3
size: .

DNA: TGTGCCAGCAGTCCCATGAGGGGGTCAAGCACAGATACGCAGTATTTT
CDR3: CASSPMRGSSTDTQYF
D: .
length: 16
J: TRBJ2-3
V: TRBV12-3/TRBV12-4
size: .

DNA: TGTGCCAGCAGCCAAGAGATAGGGGTTGGCTACACCTTC
CDR3: CASSQEIGVGYTF
D: .
length: 13
J: TRBJ1-2
V: TRBV3-1
size: few

DNA: TGCGCCAGCAGCTTTATCAGACTAGCTGTAGATACGCAGTATTTT
CDR3: CASSFIRLAVDTQYF
D: TRBD2
length: 15
J: TRBJ2-3
V: TRBV5-1
size: many

DNA: TGTGCCAGCAGTTTAGGCAGGGTGGTTGGAGAGACCCAGTACTTC
CDR3: CASSLGRVVGETQYF
D: .
length: 15
J: TRBJ2-5
V: TRBV12-3/TRBV12-4
size: few

DNA: TGTGCCAGCAGTTTAGGGGGACAGGGGGGTAACGAGCAGTACTTC
CDR3: CASSLGGQGGNEQYF
D: TRBD1
length: 15
J: TRBJ2-7
V: TRBV28
size: .

DNA: TGCGCCAGCAGCTGGCAGGGGGGGGCTCAAGAGACCCAGTACTTC
CDR3: CASSWQGGAQETQYF
D: .
length: 15
J: TRBJ2-5
V: TRBV5-1
size: .

DNA: TGTGCCAGCAGTCTCACTCGACTAGCGGCGCTGAGCTCCTACAATGAGCAGTTCTTC
CDR3: CASSLTRLAALSSYNEQFF
D: TRBD2
length: 19
J: TRBJ2-1
V: TRBV27
size: many

DNA: TGCAGTGCAATGACTAGCGGGAGTATCGCCGGGGAGCTGTTTTTT
CDR3: CSAMTSGSIAGELFF
D: TRBD2
length: 15
J: TRBJ2-2
V: TRBV20-1
size: few

DNA: TGCAGCGGATCGAGGGGGAGGGGGGGAGATACGCAGTATTTT
CDR3: CSGSRGRGGDTQYF
D: .
length: 14
J: TRBJ2-3
V: TRBV29-1
size: many

DNA: TGTGCCAGCGCAGGGAATCTTTTCAATGGCTACACCTTC
CDR3: CASAGNLFNGYTF
D: .
length: 13
J: TRBJ1-2
V: TRBV6-1
size: many

DNA: TGTGCCAGCAGGGTTGGGGGCGGCCCTGAAGCTTTCTTT
CDR3: CASRVGGGPEAFF
D: .
length: 13
J: TRBJ1-1
V: TRBV6-1
size: few

DNA: TGTGCCAGCAGCTTAGTCCCGAGCGGGATCTTGGGGTCCTACAATGAGCAGTTCTTC
CDR3: CASSLVPSGILGSYNEQFF
D: TRBD2
length: 19
J: TRBJ2-1
V: TRBV7-6
size: many

DNA: TGCGCCAGCAGCTTGTTTGGGCAGGGGAACACTGAAGCTTTCTTT
CDR3: CASSLFGQGNTEAFF
D: .
length: 15
J: TRBJ1-1
V: TRBV5-1
size: .

DNA: TGTGCCAGCAAAGCGGAGACCTCCTACGAGCAGTACTTC
CDR3: CASKAETSYEQYF
D: .
length: 13
J: TRBJ2-7
V: TRBV11-2
size: .

DNA: TGCGCCAGCAGCTTGGACCCAGGGGGTCTTTTGCGCGAAAAACTGTTTTTT
CDR3: CASSLDPGGLLREKLFF
D: TRBD1
length: 17
J: TRBJ1-4
V: TRBV5-1
size: .

DNA: TGCGCCAGCAGTGCCGGGACAGAATTCAATAGCAATCAGCCCCAGCATTTT
CDR3: CASSAGTEFNSNQPQHF
D: TRBD1
length: 17
J: TRBJ1-5
V: TRBV10-1
size: few

DNA: TGCAGTGCTAGCCTTGGAGGGATACGGGGTTACAATGAGCAGTTCTTC
CDR3: CSASLGGIRGYNEQFF
D: .
length: 16
J: TRBJ2-1
V: TRBV20-1
size: .

DNA: TGTGCCAGCAGTTCTTACGGGACACCTACCTACGAGCAGTACTTC
CDR3: CASSSYGTPTYEQYF
D: .
length: 15
J: TRBJ2-7
V: TRBV2
size: few

DNA: TGCAGTGCTTATTTAATACGGACAGGGGGCGGTGGCTACACCTTC
CDR3: CSAYLIRTGGGGYTF
D: TRBD1
length: 15
J: TRBJ1-2
V: TRBV20-1
size: many

DNA: TGTGCCATCAGTGCATCCTCGCGGGAGGGGTACGAGCAGTACTTC
CDR3: CAISASSREGYEQYF
D: TRBD2
length: 15
J: TRBJ2-7
V: TRBV10-3
size: .

DNA: TGTGCCAGCAGCTTAGTAAGGACGACAGCACTCTCCTACAATGAGCAGTTCTTC
CDR3: CASSLVRTTALSYNEQFF
D: .
length: 18
J: TRBJ2-1
V: TRBV11-2
size: many

DNA: TGTGCCAGCAGTTTACCGACAGGGAGGGAGCTGTTTTTT
CDR3: CASSLPTGRELFF
D: TRBD1
length: 13
J: TRBJ2-2
V: TRBV12-3/TRBV12-4
size: .

DNA: TGCGCCAGCAGCCCAGGACAGGGGGCGAATGAGCAGTTCTTC
CDR3: CASSPGQGANEQFF
D: TRBD1
length: 14
J: TRBJ2-1
V: TRBV5-1
size: many

DNA: TGTGCCAGCAGCCCGCACGTCGGGGTCACAGATACGCAGTATTTT
CDR3: CASSPHVGVTDTQYF
D: .
length: 15
J: TRBJ2-3
V: TRBV3-1
size: .

DNA: TGTGCCACCTTCACGGCAGGAAAAGAGCAGTACTTC
CDR3: CATFTAGKEQYF
D: .
length: 12
J: TRBJ2-7
V: TRBV6-2/TRBV6-3
size: .

DNA: TGTGCCAGCAGTCGCGCAGGGACTAATGAAAAACTGTTTTTT
CDR3: CASSRAGTNEKLFF
D: .
length: 14
J: TRBJ1-4
V: TRBV6-1
size: .

DNA: TGCGCCAGCAGCTTGACCGGGACAGGGATGTACGAGCAGTACTTC
CDR3: CASSLTGTGMYEQYF
D: TRBD1
length: 15
J: TRBJ2-7
V: TRBV5-1
size: .

DNA: TGTGCCAGCAGCCAAGTTTGGGGAGAGACCCAGTACTTC
CDR3: CASSQVWGETQYF
D: .
length: 13
J: TRBJ2-5
V: TRBV14
size: .

DNA: TGTGCCACCAGCAGAGGGGACAGGGGTATAAATCAGCCCCAGCATTTT
CDR3: CATSRGDRGINQPQHF
D: TRBD1
length: 16
J: TRBJ1-5
V: TRBV15
size: few

DNA: TGCGCCACCCTGGGGAAGGGCCAAGAGACCCAGTACTTC
CDR3: CATLGKGQETQYF
D: .
length: 13
J: TRBJ2-5
V: TRBV10-2
size: few

DNA: TGCTGTGCTAGAGCGCCAGCGGGAGGTCCCCAAAATGAGCAGTTCTTC
CDR3: CCARAPAGGPQNEQFF
D: TRBD2
length: 16
J: TRBJ2-1
V: TRBV20-1
size: once